This TCR beta chain was documented in a study of blood T cells in healthy people across ages. Trimming left V 1 base short and J 7 bases short, with 16 bases between. Looked up from germline, CDR1 is SGHTA and CDR2 is FQGNSA. The CDR3 extends over 15 amino acids. It was with a sample-barcoded 5' primer and a J-beta primer mix that a second PCR of about 7 to 12 cycles was run. TCRdb independently ran MiXCR on the 5' RACE reads; one entry per CDR3 protein. The data hold 800,000 to 950,000 distinct CDR3 sequences, with 25% to 30% observed a single time. This clonotype was counted between two and nine times. A further study also used this sample, focusing on T cells of mothers and their children. This second study says: For each mother, over 9 million TCR beta CDR3 reads were obtained, and for each child, around 3 million. It was related mother-child pairs that showed slightly higher overlap than unrelated pairs, without reaching significance. There were no persistent microchimeric T cell clones detected.

V is TRBV7-2 and J is TRBJ2-5; no clear D gene. Source material: blood. The clonotype comes from a woman aged 40 to 50 in good health. The DNA for the CDR3 is TGTGCCAGCAGCTTAGGAATCGGCCCCATGGGGACCCAGTACTTC. Translating gives CASSLGIGPMGTQYF.